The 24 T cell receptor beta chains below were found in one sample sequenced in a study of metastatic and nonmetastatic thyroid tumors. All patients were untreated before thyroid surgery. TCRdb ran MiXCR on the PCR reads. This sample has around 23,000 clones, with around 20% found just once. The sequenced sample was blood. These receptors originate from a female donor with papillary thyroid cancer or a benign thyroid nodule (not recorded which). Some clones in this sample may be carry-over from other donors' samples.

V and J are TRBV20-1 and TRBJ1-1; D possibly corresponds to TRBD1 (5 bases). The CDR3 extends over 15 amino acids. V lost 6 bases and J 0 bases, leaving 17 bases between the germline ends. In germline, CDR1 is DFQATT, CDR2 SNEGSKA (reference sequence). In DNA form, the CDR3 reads TGCAGTGCCAGCAGCCTGGGACCGATGAACACTGAAGCTTTCTTT. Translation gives CSASSLGPMNTEAFF.

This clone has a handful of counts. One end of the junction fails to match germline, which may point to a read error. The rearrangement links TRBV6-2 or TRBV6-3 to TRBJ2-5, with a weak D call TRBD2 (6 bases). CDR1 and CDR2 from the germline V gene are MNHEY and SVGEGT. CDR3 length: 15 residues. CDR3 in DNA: TGTGCCGGCAGTTTATGGAGGGTGTACCAAGAGACCCAGTACTTC. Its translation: CAGSLWRVYQETQYF.

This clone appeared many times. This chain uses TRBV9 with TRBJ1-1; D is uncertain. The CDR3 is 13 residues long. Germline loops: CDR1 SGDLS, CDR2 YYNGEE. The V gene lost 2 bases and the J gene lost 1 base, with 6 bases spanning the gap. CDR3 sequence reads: CASSVRQNTEAFF. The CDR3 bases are TGTGCCAGCAGCGTTAGACAGAACACTGAAGCTTTCTTT.

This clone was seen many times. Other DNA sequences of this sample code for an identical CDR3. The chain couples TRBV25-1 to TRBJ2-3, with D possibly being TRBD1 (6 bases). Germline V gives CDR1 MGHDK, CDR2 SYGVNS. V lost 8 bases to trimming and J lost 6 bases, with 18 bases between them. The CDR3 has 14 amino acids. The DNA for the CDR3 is TGTGCCAGCCCGGGACACAGGGCCGGCGATACGCAGTATTTT. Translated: CASPGHRAGDTQYF.

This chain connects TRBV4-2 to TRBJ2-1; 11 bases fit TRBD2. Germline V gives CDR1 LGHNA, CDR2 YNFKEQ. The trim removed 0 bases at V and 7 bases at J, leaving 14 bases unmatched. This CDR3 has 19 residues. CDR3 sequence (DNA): TGTGCCAGCAGCCAAGATTTACAGGGGACTAGCGGTTGGGAGAATGAGCAGTTCTTC. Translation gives CASSQDLQGTSGWENEQFF.

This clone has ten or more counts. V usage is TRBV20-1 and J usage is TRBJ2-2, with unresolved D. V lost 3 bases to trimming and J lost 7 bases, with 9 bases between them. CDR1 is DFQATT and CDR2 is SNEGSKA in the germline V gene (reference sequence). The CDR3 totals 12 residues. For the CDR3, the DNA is TGCAGTGCTAGGACGGCGTTCGGGGAGCTGTTTTTT. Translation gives CSARTAFGELFF.

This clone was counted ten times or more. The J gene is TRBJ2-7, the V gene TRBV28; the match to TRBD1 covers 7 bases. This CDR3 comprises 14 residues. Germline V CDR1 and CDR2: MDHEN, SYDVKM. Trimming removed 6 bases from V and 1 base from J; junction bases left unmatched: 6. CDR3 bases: TGTGCCAGCAGACTCCCAGGGGGTTCCTACGAGCAGTACTTC. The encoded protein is CASRLPGGSYEQYF. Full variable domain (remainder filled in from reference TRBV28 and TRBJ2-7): DVKVTQSSRYLVKRTGEKVFLECVQDMDHENMFWYRQDPGLGLRLIYFSYDVKMKEKGDIPEGYSVSREKKERFSLILESASTNQTSMYLCASRLPGGSYEQYFGPGTRLTVT.

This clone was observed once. CDR3 nucleotide sequence: TGTGCCAGCAGCTCAGGACAGGGGGCTCCCTACGAGCAGTACTTC. Translating gives CASSSGQGAPYEQYF. The chain carries TRBV7-9 and TRBJ2-7; 11 positions match TRBD1. The germline CDR1 and CDR2 sequences are SEHNR and FQNEAQ (reference sequence). Trimming at V came to 4 bases and at J to 2 bases, leaving 4 bases not matched to a gene. CDR3 length: 15 residues.

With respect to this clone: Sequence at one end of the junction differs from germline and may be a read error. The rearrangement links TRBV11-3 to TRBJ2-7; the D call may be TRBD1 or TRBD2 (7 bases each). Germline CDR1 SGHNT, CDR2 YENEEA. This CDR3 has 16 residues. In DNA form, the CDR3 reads TGTGCCAGCAGCTTAGATCAAGAGACAGGGACTATTTCTCCTGCCTTC. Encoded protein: CASSLDQETGTISPAF. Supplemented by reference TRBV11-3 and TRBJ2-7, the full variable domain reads EAGVVQSPRYKIIEKKQPVAFWCNPISGHNTLYWYLQNLGQGPELLIRYENEEAVDDSQLPKDRFSAERLKGVDSTLKIQPAELGDSAVYLCASSLDQETGTISPAFGPGTRLTVT.

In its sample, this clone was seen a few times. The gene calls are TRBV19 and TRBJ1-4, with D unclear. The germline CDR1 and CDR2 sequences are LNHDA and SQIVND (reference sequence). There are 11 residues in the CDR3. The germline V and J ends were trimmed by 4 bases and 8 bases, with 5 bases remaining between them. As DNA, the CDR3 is TGTGCCAGTAGTACGGACGAAAAACTGTTTTTT. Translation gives CASSTDEKLFF.

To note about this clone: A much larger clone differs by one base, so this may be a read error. The CDR3 loop is CSARYLTSVEQFF. For the CDR3, the DNA is TGCAGTGCTAGATATCTGACTAGCGTTGAGCAGTTCTTC. This rearrangement joins TRBV20-1 to TRBJ2-1, with 8 bases matching TRBD2. The CDR3 has 13 residues. V dropped 2 bases and J dropped 9; count of bases not matched to a gene: 6. Germline lookup yields CDR1 DFQATT and CDR2 SNEGSKA (reference sequence).

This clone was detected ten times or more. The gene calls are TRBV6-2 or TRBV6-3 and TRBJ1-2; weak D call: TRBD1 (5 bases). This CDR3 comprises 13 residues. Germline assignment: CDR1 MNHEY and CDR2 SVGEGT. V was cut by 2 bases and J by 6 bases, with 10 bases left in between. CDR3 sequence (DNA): TGTGCCAGCAGTTACGTGCAGACAGATGGCTACACCTTC. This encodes CASSYVQTDGYTF.

As DNA, the CDR3 is TGCAGTGCCGCCGGGACTAGCGGATACAATGAGCAGTTCTTC. Translating gives CSAAGTSGYNEQFF. The chain employs TRBV20-1 and TRBJ2-1, with 11 bases aligning to TRBD2. Germline CDR1 and CDR2: DFQATT and SNEGSKA (reference sequence). The length of the CDR3 is 14 residues. After removal of 6 bases from V and 4 bases from J, the junction contained 5 bases not matched to a gene.

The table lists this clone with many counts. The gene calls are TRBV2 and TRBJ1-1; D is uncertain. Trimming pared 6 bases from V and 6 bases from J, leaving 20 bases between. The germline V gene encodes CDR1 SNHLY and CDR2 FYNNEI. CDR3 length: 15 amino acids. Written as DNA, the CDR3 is TGTGCCAGCAGCCCTATCTGGGCCCCAGGCGCTGAAGCTTTCTTT. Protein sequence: CASSPIWAPGAEAFF. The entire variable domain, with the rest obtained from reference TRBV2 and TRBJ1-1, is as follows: EPEVTQTPSHQVTQMGQEVILRCVPISNHLYFYWYRQILGQKVEFLVSFYNNEISEKSEIFDDQFSVERPDGSNFTLKIRSTKLEDSAMYFCASSPIWAPGAEAFFGQGTRLTVV.

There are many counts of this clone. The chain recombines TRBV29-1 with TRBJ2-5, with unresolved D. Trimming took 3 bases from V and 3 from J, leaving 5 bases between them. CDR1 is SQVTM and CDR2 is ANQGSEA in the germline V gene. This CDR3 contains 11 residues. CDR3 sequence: CSVEGKETQYF. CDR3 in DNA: TGCAGCGTTGAGGGAAAAGAGACCCAGTACTTC.

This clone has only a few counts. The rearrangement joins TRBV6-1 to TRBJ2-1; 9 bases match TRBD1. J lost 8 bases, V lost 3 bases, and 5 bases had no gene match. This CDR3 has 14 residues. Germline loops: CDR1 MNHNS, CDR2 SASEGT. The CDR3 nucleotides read TGTGCCAGCAGTGACACAGGGGGCAGTTATGAGCAGTTCTTC. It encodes CASSDTGGSYEQFF.

CDR3 amino acids: CASSYGTGLAGGEQFF. In nucleotides, the CDR3 is TGTGCCAGCAGTTACGGGACAGGGCTAGCGGGAGGGGAGCAGTTCTTC. This sequence joins TRBV6-5 and TRBJ2-1, with 12 bases fitting TRBD2. V lost 2 bases and J lost 10; bases outside the gene matches: 9. In germline, CDR1 is MNHEY, CDR2 SVGAGI. The CDR3 totals 16 residues.

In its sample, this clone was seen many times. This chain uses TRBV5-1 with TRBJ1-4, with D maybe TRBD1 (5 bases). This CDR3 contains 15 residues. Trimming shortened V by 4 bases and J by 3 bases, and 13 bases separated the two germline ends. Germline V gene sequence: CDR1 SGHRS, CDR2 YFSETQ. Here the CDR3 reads CASSDATGSNEKLFF. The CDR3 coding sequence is TGCGCCAGCAGCGATGCAACAGGTTCTAATGAAAAACTGTTTTTT.

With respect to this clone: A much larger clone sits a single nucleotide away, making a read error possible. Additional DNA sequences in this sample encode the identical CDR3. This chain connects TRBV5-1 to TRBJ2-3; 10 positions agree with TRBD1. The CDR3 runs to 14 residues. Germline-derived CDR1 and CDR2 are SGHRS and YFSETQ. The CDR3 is CASTTGQGTDTQYF. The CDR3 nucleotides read TGCGCCAGCACCACGGGACAGGGGACAGATACTCAGTATTTT.

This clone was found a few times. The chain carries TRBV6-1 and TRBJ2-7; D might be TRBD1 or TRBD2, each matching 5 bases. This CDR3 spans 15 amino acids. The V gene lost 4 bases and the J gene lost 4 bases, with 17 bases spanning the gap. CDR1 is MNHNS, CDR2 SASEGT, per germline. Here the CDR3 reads CASSGGRLQVYEQYF. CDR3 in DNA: TGTGCCAGCAGTGGGGGACGGCTCCAAGTGTACGAGCAGTACTTC.

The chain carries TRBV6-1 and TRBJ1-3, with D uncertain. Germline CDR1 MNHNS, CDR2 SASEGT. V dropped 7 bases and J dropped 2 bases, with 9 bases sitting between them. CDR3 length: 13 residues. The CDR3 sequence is CASTGIAGNTIYF. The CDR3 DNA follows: TGTGCCAGCACCGGAATCGCTGGAAACACCATATATTTT.

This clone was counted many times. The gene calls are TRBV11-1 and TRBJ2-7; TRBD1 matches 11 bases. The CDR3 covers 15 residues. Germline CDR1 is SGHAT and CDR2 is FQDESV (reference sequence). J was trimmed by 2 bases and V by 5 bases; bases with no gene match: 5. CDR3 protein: CASSPPGQGAYEQYF. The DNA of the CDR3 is TGTGCCAGCAGCCCACCGGGACAGGGGGCCTACGAGCAGTACTTC.

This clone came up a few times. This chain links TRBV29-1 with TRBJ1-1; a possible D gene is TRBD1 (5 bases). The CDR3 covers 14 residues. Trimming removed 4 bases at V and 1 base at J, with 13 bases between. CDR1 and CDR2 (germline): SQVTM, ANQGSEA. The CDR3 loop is CSVGGARENTEAFF. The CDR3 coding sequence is TGCAGCGTTGGAGGGGCCAGGGAGAACACTGAAGCTTTCTTT.

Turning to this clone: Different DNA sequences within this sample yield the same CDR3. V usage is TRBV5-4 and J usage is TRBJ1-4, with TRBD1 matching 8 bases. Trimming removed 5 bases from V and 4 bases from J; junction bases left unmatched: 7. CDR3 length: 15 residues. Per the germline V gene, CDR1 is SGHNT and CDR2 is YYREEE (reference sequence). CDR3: CASSRGTGINEKLFF. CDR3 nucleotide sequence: TGTGCCAGCAGTCGAGGGACAGGCATTAATGAAAAACTGTTTTTT.